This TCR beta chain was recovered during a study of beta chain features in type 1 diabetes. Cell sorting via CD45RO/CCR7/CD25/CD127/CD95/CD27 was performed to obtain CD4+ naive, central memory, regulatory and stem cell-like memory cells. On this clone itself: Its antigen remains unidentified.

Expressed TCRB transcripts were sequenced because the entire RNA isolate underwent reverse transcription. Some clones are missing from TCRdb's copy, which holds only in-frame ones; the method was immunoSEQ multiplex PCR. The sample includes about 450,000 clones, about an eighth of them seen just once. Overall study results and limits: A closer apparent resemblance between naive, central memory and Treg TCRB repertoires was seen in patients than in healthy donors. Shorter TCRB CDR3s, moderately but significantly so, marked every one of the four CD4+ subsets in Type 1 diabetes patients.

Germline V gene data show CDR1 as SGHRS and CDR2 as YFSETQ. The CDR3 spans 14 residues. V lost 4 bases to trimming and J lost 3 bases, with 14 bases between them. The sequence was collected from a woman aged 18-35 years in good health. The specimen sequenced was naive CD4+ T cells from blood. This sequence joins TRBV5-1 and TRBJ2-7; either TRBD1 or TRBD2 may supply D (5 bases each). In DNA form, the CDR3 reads TGCGCCAGCAGCCCGCCGGGACCAGTCTACGAGCAGTACTTC. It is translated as CASSPPGPVYEQYF.